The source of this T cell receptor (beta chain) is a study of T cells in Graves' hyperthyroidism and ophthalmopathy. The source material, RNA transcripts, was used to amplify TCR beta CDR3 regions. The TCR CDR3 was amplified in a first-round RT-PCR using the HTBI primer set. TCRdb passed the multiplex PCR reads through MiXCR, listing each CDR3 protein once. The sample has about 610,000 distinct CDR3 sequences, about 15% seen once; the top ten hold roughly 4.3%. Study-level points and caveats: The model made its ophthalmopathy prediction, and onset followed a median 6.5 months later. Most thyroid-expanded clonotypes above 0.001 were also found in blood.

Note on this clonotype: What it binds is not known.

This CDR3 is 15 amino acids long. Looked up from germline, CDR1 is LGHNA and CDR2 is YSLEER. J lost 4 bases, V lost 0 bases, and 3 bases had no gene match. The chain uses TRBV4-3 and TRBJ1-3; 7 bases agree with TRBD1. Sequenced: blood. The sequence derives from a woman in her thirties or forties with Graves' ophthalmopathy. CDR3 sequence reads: CASSQDPRGGNTIYF. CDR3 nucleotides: TGCGCCAGCAGCCAAGATCCCAGGGGGGGAAACACCATATATTTT.